The sample holds many counts of the clone carrying this TCR beta chain. Its specificity is not known. Germline CDR1 and CDR2: SGHTA and FQGNSA. The CDR3 consists of 16 residues. J lost 8 bases, V lost 5 bases, and 16 bases had no gene match. This specimen comes from a study of T cell repertoires in cytomegalovirus infection. MiXCR was run by TCRdb on the reads, yielding one entry per CDR3 protein. The sample holds about 400,000 distinct CDR3 sequences, about a third seen once. The sample here was cultured PBMCs, taken from culture after CMV antigen stimulation. The source of this sequence is a human donor in good health (CMV status not recorded). Some clones in this sample may be carry-over from other donors' samples. The genes are TRBV7-2 and TRBJ2-3; 7 bases line up with TRBD2. The CDR3 spells CASSPGGGTPLGTQYF. The CDR3 bases are TGTGCCAGCAGCCCCGGGGGAGGGACGCCACTTGGTACGCAGTATTTT.